A single sample is the source of the 30 T cell receptor beta chains below, sequenced in a study of control samples from healthy donors and cancer patients. Using immunoSEQ multiplex PCR, the repertoire was profiled, and TCRdb retains in-frame clones only, with some absent. Of about 140,000 clones listed, about nine tenths are singletons. Sequenced: blood. These receptors originate from a man aged 30-40 years in good health.

The V gene is TRBV6-1, the J gene TRBJ2-7, with D unclear. V gave up 3 bases and J gave up 1 base, with 10 bases separating them. Germline CDR1 is MNHNS and CDR2 is SASEGT. The CDR3 has 14 amino acids. CDR3 DNA sequence: TGTGCCAGCAGTGACAGGCCCCTTTCCTACGAGCAGTACTTC. This gives the protein CASSDRPLSYEQYF.

This rearrangement joins TRBV28 to TRBJ1-3; weak D call: TRBD1 (5 bases). Germline assignment: CDR1 MDHEN and CDR2 SYDVKM. V lost 3 bases and J 0 bases, leaving 12 bases between the germline ends. This CDR3 is 16 amino acids long. The CDR3 is CASSFGAGSSGNTIYF. CDR3 DNA: TGTGCCAGCAGTTTTGGGGCAGGGAGCTCTGGAAACACCATATATTTT. Drawing the rest from reference TRBV28 and TRBJ1-3, the complete variable domain is DVKVTQSSRYLVKRTGEKVFLECVQDMDHENMFWYRQDPGLGLRLIYFSYDVKMKEKGDIPEGYSVSREKKERFSLILESASTNQTSMYLCASSFGAGSSGNTIYFGEGSWLTVV.

The chain links TRBV5-8 to TRBJ2-7; the D is unclear. Germline CDR1 SGHTS, CDR2 YDEGEE. With 10 bases removed from V and 3 bases from J, the gap between germline ends came to 17 bases. This CDR3 contains 13 residues. This CDR3 reads CAWGPATNYEQYF. In nucleotides, the CDR3 is TGTGCCTGGGGTCCGGCCACTAACTACGAGCAGTACTTC.

In DNA, the CDR3 is TGTGCCAGCAGCTTAGTAGACCATGGCTACACCTTC. Translating gives CASSLVDHGYTF. The chain uses TRBV11-2 and TRBJ1-2, with D unresolved. CDR1 SGHAT and CDR2 FQNNGV come from the germline V gene. The CDR3 length is 12 residues. Trimming stripped 1 base from V and 6 bases from J, with 6 bases between. Drawing the rest from reference TRBV11-2 and TRBJ1-2, the complete variable domain is EAGVAQSPRYKIIEKRQSVAFWCNPISGHATLYWYQQILGQGPKLLIQFQNNGVVDDSQLPKDRFSAERLKGVDSTLKIQPAKLEDSAVYLCASSLVDHGYTFGSGTRLTVV.

Here the CDR3 reads CASSFLNEQFF. DNA for the CDR3: TGTGCCAGCAGTTTTCTCAATGAGCAGTTCTTC. The chain uses TRBV27 and TRBJ2-1; D unresolved. This CDR3 is 11 amino acids long. Germline V lookup: CDR1 MNHEY, CDR2 SMNVEV (reference sequence). V gave up 3 bases and J gave up 6 bases, with 3 bases separating them.

The CDR3: CASSMGTGGESYEQYF. The CDR3 nucleotides are TGTGCCAGTAGTATGGGGACAGGGGGAGAGTCCTACGAGCAGTACTTC. The genes are TRBV19 and TRBJ2-7, with TRBD1 matching 11 bases. J gave up 1 base and V 3 bases, and 5 bases lay outside the gene matches. In germline, CDR1 is LNHDA, CDR2 SQIVND (reference sequence). The CDR3 is 16 amino acids.

This rearrangement joins TRBV27 to TRBJ1-2, with D unclear. Germline CDR1 is MNHEY and CDR2 is SMNVEV (reference sequence). Trimming took off 0 bases at V and 4 bases at J, with 12 bases between the two ends. This CDR3 is built from 15 residues. The CDR3 nucleotides read TGTGCCAGCAGTTTATCAGGGCTAGTTTCCTATGGCTACACCTTC. This gives the protein CASSLSGLVSYGYTF.

V and J are TRBV19 and TRBJ2-1; tentative D call: TRBD1 (6 bases). Germline values: CDR1 LNHDA, CDR2 SQIVND (reference sequence). The CDR3 totals 13 residues. Trimming stripped 10 bases from V and 5 bases from J, with 15 bases between. The CDR3 protein is CATEDSLHNEQFF. The CDR3 bases are TGTGCCACCGAGGACAGCCTCCACAATGAGCAGTTCTTC.

The chain carries TRBV2 and TRBJ2-1, with D perhaps given as TRBD1 or TRBD2 (5 bases each). V was cut by 6 bases and J by 7 bases, with 10 bases left in between. The CDR3 spans 12 residues. Germline values: CDR1 SNHLY, CDR2 FYNNEI. CDR3 residues: CASRGTGNEQFF. The CDR3 nucleotides are TGTGCCAGCAGGGGGACCGGAAATGAGCAGTTCTTC. Together with reference TRBV2 and TRBJ2-1, the CDR3 gives the full variable domain: EPEVTQTPSHQVTQMGQEVILRCVPISNHLYFYWYRQILGQKVEFLVSFYNNEISEKSEIFDDQFSVERPDGSNFTLKIRSTKLEDSAMYFCASRGTGNEQFFGPGTRLTVL.

The chain has TRBV5-1 and TRBJ1-4; TRBD1 might be the D (6 bases). The CDR3 loop spans 16 amino acids. V dropped 0 bases and J dropped 6 bases, with 15 bases sitting between them. Germline CDR1 and CDR2: SGHRS and YFSETQ. In nucleotides, the CDR3 is TGCGCCAGCAGCTTGGAAGGACAGTCAGCCTATGAAAAACTGTTTTTT. Translating it yields CASSLEGQSAYEKLFF.

The rearrangement links TRBV7-6 to TRBJ2-3, with 9 bases matching TRBD2. In germline, CDR1 is SGHVS, CDR2 FNYEAQ. The CDR3 spans 18 residues. The V segment lost 8 bases and the J segment 4 bases; nucleotides outside the gene matches: 19. CDR3 amino acids: CASALIPVAGGPADTQYF. The CDR3 DNA sequence: TGTGCCAGCGCCCTGATCCCCGTGGCGGGGGGGCCAGCAGATACGCAGTATTTT.

The chain carries TRBV7-9 and TRBJ2-1; no clear D gene. The CDR3 loop spans 12 amino acids. The germline CDR1 and CDR2 sequences are SEHNR and FQNEAQ (reference sequence). Trimming pared 5 bases from V and 9 bases from J, leaving 11 bases between. This CDR3 is CASSPPDREQFF. The CDR3 bases are TGTGCCAGCAGCCCCCCAGACCGTGAGCAGTTCTTC. Drawing the rest from reference TRBV7-9 and TRBJ2-1, the complete variable domain is DTGVSQNPRHKITKRGQNVTFRCDPISEHNRLYWYRQTLGQGPEFLTYFQNEAQLEKSRLLSDRFSAERPKGSFSTLEIQRTEQGDSAMYLCASSPPDREQFFGPGTRLTVL.

This chain connects TRBV4-1 to TRBJ1-5, with D tentatively TRBD1 (6 bases). Deletions cut 0 bases from V and 3 bases from J, with 12 bases between. CDR1 MGHRA and CDR2 YSYEKL come from the germline V gene. CDR3 length equals 16 residues. CDR3 sequence reads: CASSQEAGAFNQPQHF. The DNA for the CDR3 is TGCGCCAGCAGCCAAGAAGCGGGGGCCTTCAATCAGCCCCAGCATTTT.

V is TRBV3-1 (or the pseudogene TRBV3-2) and J is TRBJ2-3; 11 bases map to TRBD2. Germline V gene sequence: CDR1 LGHDT, CDR2 YNNKEL (reference sequence). There are 16 residues in the CDR3. V was clipped by 3 bases and J by 5 bases; unmatched bases: 7. The CDR3, as DNA: TGTGCCAGCAGCCATTCTAGCGGGGGGCCGATAGATACGCAGTATTTT. Translating it yields CASSHSSGGPIDTQYF.

V usage is TRBV25-1 and J usage is TRBJ1-1; D call uncertain. V lost 3 bases, J lost 5 bases, and 13 bases lay in between. The CDR3 has 14 amino acids. Germline V lookup: CDR1 MGHDK, CDR2 SYGVNS. The CDR3 spells CASSELRGKTEAFF. The DNA for the CDR3 is TGTGCCAGCAGTGAGCTGAGAGGGAAGACTGAAGCTTTCTTT. The complete variable domain, with remaining parts taken from reference TRBV25-1 and TRBJ1-1, reads EADIYQTPRYLVIGTGKKITLECSQTMGHDKMYWYQQDPGMELHLIHYSYGVNSTEKGDLSSESTVSRIRTEHFPLTLESARPSHTSQYLCASSELRGKTEAFFGQGTRLTVV.

The CDR3 nucleotides read TGTGCCAGCAGGGACGGAGGGAATGAAAAACTGTTTTTT. This gives the protein CASRDGGNEKLFF. This sequence joins TRBV28 and TRBJ1-4; D unresolved. CDR1 is MDHEN and CDR2 is SYDVKM in the germline V gene. Trimming shortened V by 6 bases and J by 5 bases, and 10 bases separated the two germline ends. This CDR3 is 13 amino acids long.

The V gene is TRBV5-5, the J gene TRBJ2-3; D not certain. V was pared by 4 bases and J by 0 bases, with 21 bases between. This CDR3 region has 18 residues. Per germline, CDR1 SGHKS and CDR2 YYEKEE (reference sequence). CDR3 region: CASSRRSQGGTSTDTQYF. CDR3 bases: TGTGCCAGCAGCCGCCGTAGTCAAGGTGGTACTAGCACAGATACGCAGTATTTT.

The table lists this clone with a count of one. The chain couples TRBV28 to TRBJ1-2; tentatively, D is TRBD1 (6 bases). The V gene lost 6 bases and the J gene lost 2 bases, with 10 bases spanning the gap. Germline-derived CDR1 and CDR2 are MDHEN and SYDVKM. The CDR3 loop spans 13 amino acids. The CDR3 region has the DNA TGTGCCAGCAGACCACAGGGAAACTATGGCTACACCTTC. Translation gives CASRPQGNYGYTF.

The chain has TRBV12-3 or TRBV12-4 and TRBJ2-7, with D tentatively TRBD1 (6 bases). Trimming took 5 bases from V and 3 from J, leaving 11 bases between them. CDR3 length: 13 residues. This CDR3 is CASSPTGIYEQYF. The CDR3 DNA reads TGTGCCAGCAGTCCCACAGGGATCTACGAGCAGTACTTC.

The genes are TRBV7-9 and TRBJ2-3; D gene ambiguous. CDR3 size: 17 residues. Per the germline V gene, CDR1 is SEHNR and CDR2 is FQNEAQ (reference sequence). V was clipped by 1 base and J by 2 bases, with 16 bases between them. Written as DNA, the CDR3 is TGTGCCAGCAGCTTAGGATTTCTAGAATCTCCCACAGATACGCAGTATTTT. It encodes CASSLGFLESPTDTQYF.

The chain carries TRBV5-1 and TRBJ2-7; 11 nucleotides match TRBD2. The trim removed 5 bases at V and 4 bases at J, leaving 5 bases unmatched. This CDR3 has 14 residues. The V gene's germline CDR1 is SGHRS and CDR2 YFSETQ. The DNA of the CDR3 is TGCGCCAGCAGGGTGACTAGCGGGGCTTACGAGCAGTACTTC. It translates to CASRVTSGAYEQYF.

CDR3 protein: CASSEFDGSNYGYTF. CDR3 bases: TGTGCCAGCAGTGAGTTTGACGGATCTAACTATGGCTACACCTTC. The chain combines TRBV25-1 with TRBJ1-2; D call uncertain. Trimming left V 3 bases short and J 0 bases short, with 11 bases between. The germline V gene encodes CDR1 MGHDK and CDR2 SYGVNS. CDR3 length equals 15 residues.

The J gene is TRBJ2-3, the V gene TRBV7-3; possibly TRBD2 for D (6 bases). The CDR3 covers 16 residues. Trimming pared 5 bases from V and 0 bases from J, leaving 15 bases between. Looked up from germline, CDR1 is SGHTA and CDR2 is FQGTGA. The CDR3 region has the DNA TGTGCCAGCAGCGACCGGCCCGGGACTAGCACAGATACGCAGTATTTT. The encoded protein is CASSDRPGTSTDTQYF.

The genes are TRBV29-1 and TRBJ2-7; perhaps TRBD2 as D (5 bases). V lost 3 bases, J lost 6 bases, and 9 bases lay in between. The CDR3 covers 11 residues. Germline CDR1 and CDR2: SQVTM and ANQGSEA. CDR3 loop: CSVDTGFEQYF. The CDR3 nucleotides are TGCAGCGTTGATACGGGATTCGAGCAGTACTTC.

V is TRBV7-6 and J is TRBJ1-2; D gene uncertain. This CDR3 is 15 amino acids long. Germline V gives CDR1 SGHVS, CDR2 FNYEAQ. The ends were cut back, 1 base at V and 8 bases at J, with 17 bases in the middle. The DNA of the CDR3 is TGTGCCAGCAGCTTAGACGGCCTAGAGTTGGAGGGCTACACCTTC. It is translated as CASSLDGLELEGYTF. Using reference TRBV7-6 and TRBJ1-2 for the parts outside the CDR3, the full variable domain is GAGVSQSPRYKVTKRGQDVALRCDPISGHVSLYWYRQALGQGPEFLTYFNYEAQQDKSGLPNDRFSAERPEGSISTLTIQRTEQRDSAMYRCASSLDGLELEGYTFGSGTRLTVV.

This clone was counted once. V usage is TRBV12-5 and J usage is TRBJ1-6; tentative D call: TRBD1 (6 bases). Germline V lookup: CDR1 LGHNT, CDR2 FRNRAP. V was cut by 7 bases and J by 7 bases, with 14 bases left in between. The CDR3 is made up of 14 amino acids. The CDR3 reads CASAPPGQNSPLHF. DNA for the CDR3: TGTGCTAGTGCCCCTCCGGGACAAAATTCACCCCTCCACTTT.

This clone was counted a single time. This chain connects TRBV9 to TRBJ2-7, with D hard to call. CDR3 length: 13 amino acids. Germline assignment: CDR1 SGDLS and CDR2 YYNGEE. Trimming removed 0 bases from V and 4 bases from J, with 8 bases in between. The CDR3 is CASSVDPAYEQYF. The CDR3 nucleotides are TGTGCCAGCAGCGTAGATCCAGCATACGAGCAGTACTTC. The full variable domain, with the rest looked up from reference TRBV9 and TRBJ2-7, is DSGVTQTPKHLITATGQRVTLRCSPRSGDLSVYWYQQSLDQGLQFLIQYYNGEERAKGNILERFSAQQFPDLHSELNLSSLELGDSALYFCASSVDPAYEQYFGPGTRLTVT.

This chain uses TRBV19 with TRBJ2-4, with D uncertain. Germline CDR1 is LNHDA and CDR2 is SQIVND (reference sequence). V was cut by 1 base and J by 2 bases, with 15 bases left in between. The CDR3 has 17 amino acids. Here the CDR3 DNA reads TGTGCCAGTAGTATAGGAGTTGTGGGCCGGTCCAAAAACATTCAGTACTTC. Its protein product is CASSIGVVGRSKNIQYF.

The chain combines TRBV5-1 with TRBJ2-3; 7 nucleotides match TRBD2. V lost 1 base and J lost 0; bases outside the gene matches: 2. The CDR3 has 15 amino acids. The V gene's germline CDR1 is SGHRS and CDR2 YFSETQ. The CDR3 region is CASSLLAESTDTQYF. In DNA form, the CDR3 reads TGCGCCAGCAGCTTGCTAGCGGAAAGCACAGATACGCAGTATTTT.

The chain joins TRBV10-3 to TRBJ1-2; 9 nucleotides match TRBD1. The trim removed 7 bases at V and 9 bases at J, leaving 9 bases unmatched. This CDR3 is 13 amino acids long. Germline values: CDR1 ENHRY, CDR2 SYGVKD. Here the CDR3 DNA reads TGTGCCATCACTCCGGGACAGGGTAGGAGCTACACCTTC. Amino acids: CAITPGQGRSYTF.